The present TCR beta chain was sequenced within a study of OX40 agonist ivuxolimab in advanced cancers. Study conclusions and caveats: Certain nonresponders additionally had low normalized T-cell clonal expansion.

Some clones are missing from TCRdb's copy, which holds only in-frame ones; the method was immunoSEQ multiplex PCR. The sample contains 60,000 to 90,000 clones, 88% of which appear only once. The germline V and J ends were trimmed by 5 bases and 8 bases, with 28 bases remaining between them. The germline V gene has CDR1 LNHDA and CDR2 SQIVND (reference sequence). There are 18 residues in the CDR3. This clone showed up just once. What it binds is unknown. Autoimmune disease history or systemic immunosuppression meant exclusion. This sample comprised CD4+ or CD8+ T cells sorted from blood, obtained in a trial of the OX40 agonist ivuxolimab. The rearrangement joins TRBV19 to TRBJ2-1, with TRBD1 as a possible D gene (6 bases). This receptor was obtained from an adult with an advanced solid tumor such as melanoma, head and neck, liver or kidney cancer. DNA of the CDR3: TGTGCCAGTAGTCAAAGGGGGTATTGGGCTAGTGAACGGGATGAGCAGTTCTTC. This codes for CASSQRGYWASERDEQFF.